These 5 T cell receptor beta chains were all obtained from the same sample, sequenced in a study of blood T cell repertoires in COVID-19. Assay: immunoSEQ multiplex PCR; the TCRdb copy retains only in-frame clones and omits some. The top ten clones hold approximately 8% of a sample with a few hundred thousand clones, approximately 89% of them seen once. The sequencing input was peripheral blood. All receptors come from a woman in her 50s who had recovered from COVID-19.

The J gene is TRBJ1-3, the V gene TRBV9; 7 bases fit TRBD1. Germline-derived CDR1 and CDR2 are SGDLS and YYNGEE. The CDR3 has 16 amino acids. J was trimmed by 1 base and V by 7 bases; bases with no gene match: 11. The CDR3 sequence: CASGPLQGRSGNTIYF. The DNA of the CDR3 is TGTGCCAGCGGCCCACTACAGGGGAGGTCTGGAAACACCATATATTTT.

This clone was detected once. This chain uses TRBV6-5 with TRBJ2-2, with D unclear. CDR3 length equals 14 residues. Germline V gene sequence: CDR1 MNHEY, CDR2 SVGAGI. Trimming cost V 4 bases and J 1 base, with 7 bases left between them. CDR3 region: CASSFRRNTGELFF. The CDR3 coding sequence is TGTGCCAGCAGTTTCCGCAGGAACACCGGGGAGCTGTTTTTT.

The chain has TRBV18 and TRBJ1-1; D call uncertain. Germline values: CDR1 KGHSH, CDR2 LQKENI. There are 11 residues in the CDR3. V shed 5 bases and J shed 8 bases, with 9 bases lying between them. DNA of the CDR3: TGTGCCAGCTCATTTTCCGAGGAAGCTTTCTTT. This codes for CASSFSEEAFF.

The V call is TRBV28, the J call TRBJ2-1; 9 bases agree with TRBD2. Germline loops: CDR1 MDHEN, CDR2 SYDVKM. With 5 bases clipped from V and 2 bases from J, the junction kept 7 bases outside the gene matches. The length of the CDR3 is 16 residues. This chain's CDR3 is CASSPSGVRAYNEQFF. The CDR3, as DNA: TGTGCCAGCAGTCCTAGCGGGGTGCGAGCCTACAATGAGCAGTTCTTC.

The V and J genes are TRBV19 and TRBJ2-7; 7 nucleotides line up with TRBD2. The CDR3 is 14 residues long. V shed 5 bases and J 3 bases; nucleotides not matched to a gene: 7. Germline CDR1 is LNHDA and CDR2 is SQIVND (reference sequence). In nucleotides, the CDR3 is TGTGCCAGTAGTCAGGGACTAATCGACTACGAGCAGTACTTC. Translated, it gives CASSQGLIDYEQYF.